One and the same sample provided the 14 T cell receptor beta chains below, sequenced in a study of T cells after yellow fever vaccination. TCRdb re-derived calls from the 5' RACE reads in MiXCR, one entry per CDR3 protein. This sample has about 30,000 distinct CDR3 sequences; roughly 6% occur once, and the top ten carry around 25%. The source was PBMCs, either bulk or a sorted T-cell subset (CD4+, CD8+, memory, or dextramer-sorted; not recorded which), collected on the day of the yellow fever booster vaccination. Receptors originate from a man under 40 who received the YFV17D yellow fever vaccine.

This sequence joins TRBV13 and TRBJ2-1; 7 bases agree with TRBD2. CDR3 size: 17 residues. CDR1 is PRHDT and CDR2 is FYEKMQ in the germline V gene (reference sequence). V lost 11 bases to trimming and J lost 5 bases; unmatched junction nucleotides: 21. CDR3 nucleotides: TGTGCCTTCAGCTTAAGAGGCGTCGGGACTAAGAACAATGAGCAGTTCTTC. Translated: CAFSLRGVGTKNNEQFF.

This chain uses TRBV3-1 with TRBJ2-7; D might be TRBD1 (6 bases). Germline CDR1 LGHDT, CDR2 YNNKEL (reference sequence). CDR3 length: 16 residues. V was shortened by 5 bases and J by 0 bases, with 17 bases between the two germline ends. The CDR3 sequence is CASSSKHTGSSYEQYF. CDR3 coding DNA: TGTGCCAGCAGCTCTAAACATACAGGGAGCTCCTACGAGCAGTACTTC.

This clonotype was seen a handful of times. This chain links TRBV7-2 with TRBJ1-2; a weak D match, TRBD1 (5 bases). V dropped 1 base and J dropped 4 bases, with 19 bases sitting between them. CDR1 is SGHTA and CDR2 is FQGNSA in the germline V gene. There are 17 residues in the CDR3. CDR3 bases: TGTGCCAGCAGCTTAGTAGGAGGGGAAGTCTTTAGCTATGGCTACACCTTC. Amino acid sequence: CASSLVGGEVFSYGYTF.

The rearrangement uses TRBV3-1 and TRBJ2-1; 7 bases line up with TRBD1. Unmatched junction bases numbered 5, after V lost 0 bases and J lost 9 bases. The CDR3 is 14 residues long. Germline-derived CDR1 and CDR2 are LGHDT and YNNKEL (reference sequence). The CDR3 loop is CASSQDKGAGEQFF. CDR3 nucleotide sequence: TGTGCCAGCAGCCAAGATAAGGGGGCAGGTGAGCAGTTCTTC.

This clonotype was observed at least ten times. The gene calls are TRBV6-1 and TRBJ2-3; the D gene is possibly TRBD2 (6 bases). The CDR3 is 14 residues long. V shed 6 bases and J shed 0 bases, with 10 bases lying between them. Germline V gene data show CDR1 as MNHNS and CDR2 as SASEGT. This CDR3 reads CASSQSGSTDTQYF. In nucleotides, the CDR3 is TGTGCCAGCAGCCAGAGCGGGAGCACAGATACGCAGTATTTT.

At least ten counts were recorded for this clonotype. This chain uses TRBV18 with TRBJ2-5; D unclear. The CDR3 spans 12 residues. Trimming took off 1 base at V and 2 bases at J, with 2 bases between the two ends. In germline, CDR1 is KGHSH, CDR2 LQKENI. The CDR3 region is CASSPQQETQYF. CDR3 coding DNA: TGTGCCAGCTCACCACAACAAGAGACCCAGTACTTC.

Concerning this clonotype: Being one base from a much bigger clone, this may be a read error. This chain links TRBV19 with TRBJ2-1; no clear D. This CDR3 comprises 15 residues. Germline-derived CDR1 and CDR2 are LNHDA and SQIVND (reference sequence). The CDR3 DNA sequence: TGTGCCAGTAGACTGGGCTCCAGCTCCTTCAATGAGCAGTTCTTC. Amino acids: CASRLGSSSFNEQFF.

The sample holds a few counts of this clonotype. The rearrangement uses TRBV9 and TRBJ1-3; TRBD1 matches at 8 bases. CDR3 length equals 14 residues. V lost 0 bases to trimming and J lost 8 bases; unmatched junction nucleotides: 4. Germline V gene sequence: CDR1 SGDLS, CDR2 YYNGEE. CDR3 sequence (DNA): TGTGCCAGCAGCGTAGCAACAGGGGGGCACACCATATATTTT. Residues: CASSVATGGHTIYF.

This clonotype turned up a few times. DNA of the CDR3: TGTGCCAGCAGTTGGAAGACAGGGGGCCTGAACACTGAAGCTTTCTTT. Its translation: CASSWKTGGLNTEAFF. The chain links TRBV7-9 to TRBJ1-1, with 10 positions matching TRBD1. The junction had 7 bases not matched to a gene; V was cut back by 6 bases and J by 0 bases. This CDR3 has 16 residues. Germline V gene lookup returns CDR1 SEHNR and CDR2 FQNEAQ (reference sequence). Full variable domain (outside the CDR3, taken from reference TRBV7-9 and TRBJ1-1): DTGVSQNPRHKITKRGQNVTFRCDPISEHNRLYWYRQTLGQGPEFLTYFQNEAQLEKSRLLSDRFSAERPKGSFSTLEIQRTEQGDSAMYLCASSWKTGGLNTEAFFGQGTRLTVV.

CDR3 nucleotide sequence: TGTGCCAGCAGCTCCGGACTAGCGGACCTAATCAGGCGTGAGCAGTTCTTC. This encodes CASSSGLADLIRREQFF. The genes are TRBV7-2 and TRBJ2-1, with 10 bases aligning to TRBD2. Trimming cost V 4 bases and J 9 bases; bases outside gene matches: 15. Looked up from germline, CDR1 is SGHTA and CDR2 is FQGNSA. The CDR3 loop spans 17 amino acids.

This clonotype was found a few times. The V call is TRBV30, the J call TRBJ1-2, with D hard to call. Trimming took off 8 bases at V and 0 bases at J, with 10 bases between the two ends. The CDR3 covers 12 residues. In germline, CDR1 is GTSNPN, CDR2 SVGIG (reference sequence). In nucleotides, the CDR3 is TGTGCCGGACCTACAACTAACTATGGCTACACCTTC. Amino acid sequence: CAGPTTNYGYTF.

This clonotype appeared many times. The chain couples TRBV29-1 to TRBJ2-1; 7 bases line up with TRBD1. This CDR3 spans 15 amino acids. CDR1 SQVTM and CDR2 ANQGSEA come from the germline V gene. Losses at the gene ends were 4 bases for V and 3 bases for J; bases not matched to a gene: 9. CDR3 loop: CSVARTGTVYNEQFF. DNA of the CDR3: TGCAGCGTTGCCCGGACCGGGACAGTCTACAATGAGCAGTTCTTC.

Details on this clonotype: The junction departs from germline at one end; a sequencing error may be responsible. The CDR3 DNA reads as TGTGCTAGCACCCCAGGAGGTGGGGGCTACAATGAGCAGTTCTTC. Its translation: CASTPGGGGYNEQFF. The V and J genes are TRBV7-7 and TRBJ2-1; perhaps D is TRBD1 or TRBD2 (5 bases each). Germline assignment: CDR1 SSHAT and CDR2 FNYEAQ (reference sequence). The CDR3 contains 15 residues.

This clonotype was seen a few times. The CDR3 protein is CASSSGTSGGRYEQYF. DNA for the CDR3: TGTGCCAGCAGTTCAGGGACTAGCGGAGGCCGATACGAGCAGTACTTC. The V and J genes are TRBV28 and TRBJ2-7; 11 bases are shared with TRBD2. The V segment lost 4 bases and the J segment 4 bases; nucleotides outside the gene matches: 9. Germline V lookup: CDR1 MDHEN, CDR2 SYDVKM. There are 16 residues in the CDR3.